A single T cell receptor beta chain is shown here with its context. Antigen: not known. This sample stems from a study of T cell responses to AZD1222 COVID-19 vaccine. Findings of the study overall: In a largely white British group with more females than males, clonal diversity was possibly underestimated. At study baseline, merely about 6 AZD1222 recipients were seropositive. Spike-specific TCR breadth and depth both grew after two AZD1222 doses.

TCRdb's copy holds only in-frame clones and misses some; the assay was immunoSEQ multiplex PCR. This table has tens of thousands of clones, around nine tenths appearing once. The starting material was peripheral blood, obtained on day 0 of AZD1222 vaccination. The TCR originated in an adult in good health.

In DNA, the CDR3 is TGTGCCAGCAGTTTCGTGTCCCTCCACTTT. Protein sequence: CASSFVSLHF. This chain links TRBV28 with TRBJ1-6; D unresolved. Germline CDR1 MDHEN, CDR2 SYDVKM. The CDR3 has 10 amino acids. V dropped 3 bases and J dropped 14 bases, with 5 bases sitting between them.